The sample holds a few counts of the clone carrying this T cell receptor (beta chain). A single record per CDR3 protein comes from TCRdb applying MiXCR to the 5' RACE reads. The data hold about 220,000 distinct CDR3 sequences, with around a quarter observed a single time. The junction had 3 bases not matched to a gene; V was cut back by 0 bases and J by 2 bases. This CDR3 is 15 amino acids long. Per the germline V gene, CDR1 is SGHDT and CDR2 is YYEEEE. This sample is drawn from a study of CD8 T cells in ankylosing spondylitis. The chain has TRBV5-6 and TRBJ2-7; 9 bases agree with TRBD1. Sample: blood, either unsorted or a sorted T cell fraction (not recorded which). This TCR came from a male donor with ankylosing spondylitis or in good health (not recorded which). The CDR3 sequence is CASSLARDRAYEQYF. CDR3 in DNA: TGTGCCAGCAGCTTGGCCAGGGACAGGGCCTACGAGCAGTACTTC.